Reported below is one T cell receptor beta chain. This clonotype was observed many times. Which antigen it targets is not known. Per-base qualities were not stored, and no clone one base away is much larger. This entry belongs to a study of response to subunit inactivated influenza vaccine (dated by TCRdb to the late 2010s). Describing the broader study: To follow how T cells responded to a trivalent subunit inactivated influenza vaccine, the researchers relied on deep quantitative profiling of the T cell receptor repertoire. Overall study results and their limits: According to the authors, only a limited number of new T cells may be recruited by each seasonal influenza vaccination.

Measured from the cysteine to the phenylalanine, the CDR3 is 18 residues long. The DNA shown is the 54-base CDR3, in frame from base 1. The germline ends are 17 bases apart after V is trimmed by 2 bases and J by 0 bases. CDR1 and CDR2 were assigned from the germline V gene as LGHNA and YSLEER. Libraries were built with RT-PCR. For sequencing, an Illumina HiSeq 2500 was employed. The raw public data were reprocessed by TCRdb itself: fastp quality trimming at Q25, MiXCR clonotype calling, in-frame beta chains only. Under each unique CDR3 protein, matching rows form one entry showing the most common genes and DNA. This sample is represented by about 150,000 distinct CDR3 sequences; about 10% of them were singletons. Approximately 39% of the sample lies in the top ten.

This receptor was obtained from a man aged 50 to 75 who received an inactivated influenza vaccine. Donor details come from another sample of the same person, matched by shared clones. The chain is encoded by TRBV4-3 joined to TRBJ2-4, with the identity of the D gene unclear. Here the sequenced sample was CD8+ T cells sorted from PBMCs, taken roughly 24 months after vaccination. For the CDR3, the sequence is CASSQPKQADKAKNIQYF. The nucleotide sequence is given as TGCGCCAGCAGCCAACCGAAGCAGGCGGATAAAGCCAAAAACATTCAGTACTTC.